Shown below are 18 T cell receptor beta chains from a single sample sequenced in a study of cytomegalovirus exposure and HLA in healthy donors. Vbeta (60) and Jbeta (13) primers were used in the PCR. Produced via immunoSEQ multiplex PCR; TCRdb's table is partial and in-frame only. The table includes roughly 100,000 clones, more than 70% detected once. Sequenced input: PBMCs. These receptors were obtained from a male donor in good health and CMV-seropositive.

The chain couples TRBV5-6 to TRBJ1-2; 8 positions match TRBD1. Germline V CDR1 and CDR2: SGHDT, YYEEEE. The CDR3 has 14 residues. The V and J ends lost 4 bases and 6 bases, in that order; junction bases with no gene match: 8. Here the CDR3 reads CASSLYTGGNGYTF. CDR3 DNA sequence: TGTGCCAGCAGCCTATACACAGGGGGGAATGGCTACACCTTC.

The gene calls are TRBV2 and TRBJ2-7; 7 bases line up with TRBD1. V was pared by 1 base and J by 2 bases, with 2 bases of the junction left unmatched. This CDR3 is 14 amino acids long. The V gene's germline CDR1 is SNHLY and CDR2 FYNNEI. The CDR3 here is CASSEDRGPYEQYF. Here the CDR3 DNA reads TGTGCCAGCAGTGAAGACAGGGGTCCCTACGAGCAGTACTTC.

In nucleotides, the CDR3 is TGTGCCAGCAGCCTCGGACAGGGGGGATTCTACGAGCAGTACTTC. It yields the protein CASSLGQGGFYEQYF. The chain links TRBV14 to TRBJ2-7; 10 bases are a match to TRBD1. J lost 3 bases, V lost 4 bases, and 6 bases had no gene match. CDR1 SGHDN and CDR2 FVKESK come from the germline V gene. This CDR3 comprises 15 residues.

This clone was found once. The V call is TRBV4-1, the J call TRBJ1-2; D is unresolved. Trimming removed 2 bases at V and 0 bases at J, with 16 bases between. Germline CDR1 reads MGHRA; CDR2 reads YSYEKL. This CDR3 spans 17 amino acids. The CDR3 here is CASSQQSEVSANYGYTF. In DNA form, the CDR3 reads TGCGCCAGCAGCCAACAAAGTGAAGTTTCAGCTAACTATGGCTACACCTTC.

CDR3 nucleotides: TGTGCCACCAACCGAAACAGGGACGAAAAACTGTTTTTT. This gives the protein CATNRNRDEKLFF. This chain uses TRBV10-3 with TRBJ1-4; maybe TRBD1 (6 bases). Trimming left V 10 bases short and J 8 bases short, with 17 bases between. Germline V gene data show CDR1 as ENHRY and CDR2 as SYGVKD. The CDR3 loop spans 13 amino acids.

The CDR3 here is CASSSQGFGETQYF. The DNA of the CDR3 is TGTGCCAGCAGTTCACAGGGTTTCGGGGAGACCCAGTACTTC. This rearrangement joins TRBV28 to TRBJ2-5; D perhaps matches TRBD1 (6 bases). Between the trimmed V and J ends, which lost 4 bases and 5 bases, there was a span of 14 bases. Germline CDR1 reads MDHEN; CDR2 reads SYDVKM. The CDR3 spans 14 residues.

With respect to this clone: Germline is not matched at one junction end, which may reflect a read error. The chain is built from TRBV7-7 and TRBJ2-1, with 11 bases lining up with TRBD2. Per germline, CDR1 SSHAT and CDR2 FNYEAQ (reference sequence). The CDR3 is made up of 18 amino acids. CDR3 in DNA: TGTGCTAGCAGCTTAGTCACCCCCGGGACTAGCGGACACAATGAGCAGTTCTTC. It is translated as CASSLVTPGTSGHNEQFF.

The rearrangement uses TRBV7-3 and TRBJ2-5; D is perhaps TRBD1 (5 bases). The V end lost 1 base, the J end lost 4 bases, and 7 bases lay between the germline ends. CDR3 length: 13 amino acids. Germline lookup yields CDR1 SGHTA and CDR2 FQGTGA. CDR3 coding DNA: TGTGCCAGCAGCTTAATGGGGCGAGAGACCCAGTACTTC. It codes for CASSLMGRETQYF.

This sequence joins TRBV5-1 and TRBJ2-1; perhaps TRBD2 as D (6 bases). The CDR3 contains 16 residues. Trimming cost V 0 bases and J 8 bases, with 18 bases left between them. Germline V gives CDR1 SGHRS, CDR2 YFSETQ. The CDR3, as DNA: TGCGCCAGCAGCTTGGCCGGGGCGGAGCGGGCGGATGAGCAGTTCTTC. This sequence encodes CASSLAGAERADEQFF.

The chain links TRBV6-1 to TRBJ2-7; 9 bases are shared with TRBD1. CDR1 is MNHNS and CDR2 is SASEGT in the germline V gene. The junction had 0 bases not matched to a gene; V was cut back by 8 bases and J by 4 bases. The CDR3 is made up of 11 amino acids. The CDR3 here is CASGTGYEQYF. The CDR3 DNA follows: TGTGCCAGCGGGACAGGGTACGAGCAGTACTTC.

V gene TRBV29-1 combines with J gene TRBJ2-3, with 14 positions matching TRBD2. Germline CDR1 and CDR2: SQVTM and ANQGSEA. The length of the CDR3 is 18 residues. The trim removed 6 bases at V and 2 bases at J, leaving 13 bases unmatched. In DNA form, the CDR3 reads TGCAGCGTAACCGCCGGGACTAGCGGGAGTCTCCTCACAGATACGCAGTATTTT. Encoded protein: CSVTAGTSGSLLTDTQYF.

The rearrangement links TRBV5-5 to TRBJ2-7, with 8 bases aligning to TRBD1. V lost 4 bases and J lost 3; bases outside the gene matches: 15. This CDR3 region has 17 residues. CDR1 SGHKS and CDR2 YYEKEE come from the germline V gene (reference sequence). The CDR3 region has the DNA TGTGCCAGCAGCCGGTCGGCAGGGGGCGAGGTGTTCTACGAGCAGTACTTC. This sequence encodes CASSRSAGGEVFYEQYF.

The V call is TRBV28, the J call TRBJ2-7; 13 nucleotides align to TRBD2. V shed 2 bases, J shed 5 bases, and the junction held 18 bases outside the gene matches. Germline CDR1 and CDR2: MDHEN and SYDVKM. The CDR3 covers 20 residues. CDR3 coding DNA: TGTGCCAGCAGTTTAACCCCCGGGACTAGCGGGATGGGGGGCACACACGAGCAGTACTTC. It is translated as CASSLTPGTSGMGGTHEQYF.

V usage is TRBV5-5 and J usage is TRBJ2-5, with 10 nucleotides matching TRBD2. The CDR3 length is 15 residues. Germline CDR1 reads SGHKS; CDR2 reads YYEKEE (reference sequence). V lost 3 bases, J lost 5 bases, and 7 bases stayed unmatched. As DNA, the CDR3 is TGTGCCAGCAGCTCTCCACTAGCGGGGATGGAGACCCAGTACTTC. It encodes CASSSPLAGMETQYF.

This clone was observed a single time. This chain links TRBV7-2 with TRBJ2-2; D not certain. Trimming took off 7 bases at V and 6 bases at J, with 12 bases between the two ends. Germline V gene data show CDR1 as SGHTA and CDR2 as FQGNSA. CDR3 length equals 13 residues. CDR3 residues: CASTLYQAGELFF. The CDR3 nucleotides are TGTGCCAGCACCCTTTACCAGGCCGGGGAGCTGTTTTTT.

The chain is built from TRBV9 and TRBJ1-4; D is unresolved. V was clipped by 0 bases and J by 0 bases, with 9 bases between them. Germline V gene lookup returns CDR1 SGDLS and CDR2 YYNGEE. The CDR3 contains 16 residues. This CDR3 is CASSVGGAATNEKLFF. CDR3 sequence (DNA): TGTGCCAGCAGCGTAGGAGGAGCTGCAACTAATGAAAAACTGTTTTTT.

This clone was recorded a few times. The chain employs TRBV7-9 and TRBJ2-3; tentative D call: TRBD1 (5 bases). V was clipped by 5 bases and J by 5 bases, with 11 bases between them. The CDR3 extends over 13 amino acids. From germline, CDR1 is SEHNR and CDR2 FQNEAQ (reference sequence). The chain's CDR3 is CASSPPQGDTQYF. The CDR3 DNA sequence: TGTGCCAGCAGCCCTCCGCAGGGAGATACGCAGTATTTT.

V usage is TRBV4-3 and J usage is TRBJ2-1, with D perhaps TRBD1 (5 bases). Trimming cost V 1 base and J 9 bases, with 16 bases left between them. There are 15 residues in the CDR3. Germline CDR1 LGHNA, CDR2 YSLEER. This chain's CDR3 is CASSQGRPTQGEQFF. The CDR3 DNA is TGCGCCAGCAGCCAAGGACGCCCGACGCAGGGTGAGCAGTTCTTC.